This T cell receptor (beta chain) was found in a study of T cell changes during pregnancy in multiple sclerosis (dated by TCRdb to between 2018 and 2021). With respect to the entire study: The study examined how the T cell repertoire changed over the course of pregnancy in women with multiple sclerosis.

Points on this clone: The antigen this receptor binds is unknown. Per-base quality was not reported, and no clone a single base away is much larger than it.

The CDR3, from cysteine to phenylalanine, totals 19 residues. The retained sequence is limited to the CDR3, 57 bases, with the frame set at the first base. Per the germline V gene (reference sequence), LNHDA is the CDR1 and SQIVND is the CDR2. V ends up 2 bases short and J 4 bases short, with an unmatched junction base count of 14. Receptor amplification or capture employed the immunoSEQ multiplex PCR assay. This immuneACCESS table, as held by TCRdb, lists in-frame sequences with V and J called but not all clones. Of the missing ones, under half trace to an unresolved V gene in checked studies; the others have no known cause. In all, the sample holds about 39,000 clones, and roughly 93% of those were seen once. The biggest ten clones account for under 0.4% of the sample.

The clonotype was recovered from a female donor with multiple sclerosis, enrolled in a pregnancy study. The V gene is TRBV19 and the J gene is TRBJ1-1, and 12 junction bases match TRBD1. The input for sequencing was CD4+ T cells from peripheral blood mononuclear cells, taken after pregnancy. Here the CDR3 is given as CASSIFSGGQGARGTEAFF. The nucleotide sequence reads TGTGCCAGTAGTATATTTTCAGGGGGACAGGGGGCCCGGGGCACTGAAGCTTTCTTT.